A selection of T cell receptor beta chains follows, all from one sample in a study of OX40 agonist ivuxolimab in advanced cancers. TCRdb's copy holds only in-frame clones and misses some; the assay was immunoSEQ multiplex PCR. Here the sample spans tens of thousands of clones, more than 80% being singletons. Sequenced material: CD4+ or CD8+ T cells sorted from blood, taken in a trial of the OX40 agonist ivuxolimab. The receptors shown here come from an adult with an advanced solid tumor such as melanoma, head and neck, liver or kidney cancer. The CDR3 runs from the conserved cysteine through the conserved F or W. The D gene is left open where the match is weak. Size is stated for part of the rows, as once, few or many counts, or as a class when the clone is expanded.

j_call	clone_size	d_call	v_call	cdr3_nt	cdr3_aa
TRBJ1-1	.	.	TRBV27	TGTGCCAGCAGTTTTGGGCGGGGAACTGAAGCTTTCTTT	CASSFGRGTEAFF
TRBJ1-1	.	.	TRBV19	TGTGCCAGTAGTTTGTCTCCTCGGGGCACTGAAGCTTTCTTT	CASSLSPRGTEAFF
TRBJ1-5	.	TRBD1	TRBV30	TGTGCCTGGAGTCAAGGACAGGGCAATCAGCCCCAGCATTTT	CAWSQGQGNQPQHF
TRBJ2-1	.	.	TRBV27	TGTGCCAGCAGTTTAGGGCTAGCGAATGAGCAGTTCTTC	CASSLGLANEQFF
TRBJ1-2	.	.	TRBV9	TGTGCCAGCAGCCCGACAGCTCACTATGGCTACACCTTC	CASSPTAHYGYTF
TRBJ2-7	once	.	TRBV5-4	TGTGCCAGCAGCACCCTACAGGGAATCCACGAGCAGTACTTC	CASSTLQGIHEQYF
TRBJ2-7	.	.	TRBV9	TGTGCCAGCAGTCTAGCATGGGGGAAGTACGAGCAGTACTTC	CASSLAWGKYEQYF
TRBJ2-7	few	TRBD1	TRBV27	TGTGCCAGCAGTTTAACACAGGGGTGGTCCTACGAGCAGTACTTC	CASSLTQGWSYEQYF
TRBJ2-7	.	TRBD1	TRBV27	TGTGCCAGCAGTTGGGACAGGGAAGAAGAGCAGTACTTC	CASSWDREEEQYF
TRBJ2-1	.	.	TRBV13	TGTGCCAGCATCCATAGAAAGGGAAGCTCCTACAATGAGCAGTTCTTC	CASIHRKGSSYNEQFF
TRBJ2-3	.	TRBD2	TRBV10-3	TGTGCCATCAGTGATATACTAGCGGGCGCTACAGATACGCAGTATTTT	CAISDILAGATDTQYF
TRBJ1-5	few	TRBD1	TRBV5-8	TGTGCCAGCAGCCCCTGGATAGGGCGACAGGGGGGGCAGCCCCAGCATTTT	CASSPWIGRQGGQPQHF
TRBJ2-1	.	.	TRBV4-2	TGTGCCAGCAGCCAAGTCCTCCCAGGAAGCTCCTACAATGAGCAGTTCTTC	CASSQVLPGSSYNEQFF
TRBJ2-3	.	TRBD2	TRBV27	TGTGCCAGCAGTTTATCGTCGGCTAGCGGGATTTTCACAGATACGCAGTATTTT	CASSLSSASGIFTDTQYF
TRBJ1-5	.	TRBD1	TRBV19	TGTGCCCAGAAGTGGGACAGAGATAGCAATCAGCCCCAGCATTTT	CAQKWDRDSNQPQHF
TRBJ2-2	.	.	TRBV6-6	TGTGCCAGCAGTTACCTTAGCGCAACGAACACCGGGGAGCTGTTTTTT	CASSYLSATNTGELFF